In this sample, the clone carrying this TCR beta chain turned up a few times. Its cognate antigen is unknown. Trimming cost V 3 bases and J 9 bases, with 9 bases left between them. Looked up from germline, CDR1 is PRHDT and CDR2 is FYEKMQ (reference sequence). This CDR3 spans 12 amino acids. These data belong to a study of identical twins. TCRdb ran MiXCR on the 5' RACE reads and lists one entry per CDR3 protein. The table lists hundreds of thousands of distinct CDR3 sequences, roughly an eighth of them singletons. The study, taken as a whole, reports: Within twin pairs, the out-of-frame alpha sequences they shared showed excess low generation probability.

The data were also submitted as part of a second study, on yellow fever vaccine responses in identical twins.

Sequenced: CD8+ T cells sorted from blood. The clonotype was recovered from a woman between 18 and 29 years old in good health. V gene TRBV13 combines with J gene TRBJ2-1; D is ambiguous. CDR3 residues: CASSLGAFEQFF. CDR3 bases: TGTGCCAGCAGCTTGGGCGCCTTTGAGCAGTTCTTC.